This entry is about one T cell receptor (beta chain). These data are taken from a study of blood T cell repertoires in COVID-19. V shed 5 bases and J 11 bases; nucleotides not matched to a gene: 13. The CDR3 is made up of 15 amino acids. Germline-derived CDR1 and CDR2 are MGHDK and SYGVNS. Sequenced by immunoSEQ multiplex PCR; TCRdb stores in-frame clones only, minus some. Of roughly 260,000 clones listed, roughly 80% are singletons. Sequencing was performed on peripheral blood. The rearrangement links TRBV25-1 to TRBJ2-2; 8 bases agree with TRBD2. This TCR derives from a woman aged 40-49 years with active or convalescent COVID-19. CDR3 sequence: CASSPGLVGPIELFF. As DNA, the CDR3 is TGTGCCAGCAGTCCGGGACTAGTGGGACCGATAGAGCTGTTTTTT.